This is a list of T cell receptor beta chains from one sample in a study of identical twins. One entry per CDR3 protein results from TCRdb running MiXCR on the 5' RACE reads. This sample has 450,000 or so distinct CDR3 sequences, with under 20% found just once. Sequencing was done on a sample of naive T cells sorted from blood. The receptors were sampled from a man in his fifties in good health. CDR3s include the opening cysteine and the closing phenylalanine or tryptophan. D genes are given only for firm matches. The listing skips clone size in some rows; elsewhere it reads once, few, many or a size class.

J	size	D	V	DNA	CDR3
TRBJ2-3	many	.	TRBV12-3/TRBV12-4	TGTGCCAGCTTGCCGGGCCGCACAGATACGCAGTATTTT	CASLPGRTDTQYF
TRBJ2-1	few	.	TRBV7-3	TGTGCCAGCAGCTTAACGGGGGGACCACTTGGGCAGTTCTTC	CASSLTGGPLGQFF
TRBJ2-7	few	TRBD2	TRBV20-1	TGCAGTGCTAGAGCGAGCGGGGGGCGATACGAGCAGTACTTC	CSARASGGRYEQYF
TRBJ1-5	many	.	TRBV12-3/TRBV12-4	TGTGCCAGCAGTTTAATGAGCAATCAGCCCCAGCATTTT	CASSLMSNQPQHF
TRBJ2-1	many	TRBD2	TRBV5-1	TGCGCCAGCAGCGGGACGGGGCTAGCGGGAGCGGTTGAGCAGTTCTTC	CASSGTGLAGAVEQFF
TRBJ2-2	.	.	TRBV5-1	TGCGCCAGCAGCTTGGCCGGCGGGAAGGTTTCCGGGGAGCTGTTTTTT	CASSLAGGKVSGELFF
TRBJ1-2	many	TRBD1	TRBV12-3/TRBV12-4	TGTGCCAGCACCCCGACAGGGAACTATGGCTACACCTTC	CASTPTGNYGYTF
TRBJ2-7	few	TRBD1	TRBV6-5	TGTGCCAGCAGTTACTCTGGACAGGGTGGGTACGAGCAGTACTTC	CASSYSGQGGYEQYF
TRBJ2-1	.	TRBD2	TRBV20-1	TGCAGTGCTAGAGATGTCCGCGGGGGTTACAATGAGCAGTTCTTC	CSARDVRGGYNEQFF
TRBJ2-2	.	.	TRBV5-1	TGCGCCAGCAGCTTGGCAGGCAGCACGAACACCGGGGAGCTGTTTTTT	CASSLAGSTNTGELFF
TRBJ2-2	.	TRBD1	TRBV4-3	TGCGCCAGCAGCCTGCAGGGGGACAGGGTTACCGGGGAGCTGTTTTTT	CASSLQGDRVTGELFF
TRBJ2-2	many	.	TRBV29-1	TGCAGCGTTGAACCCACGAACACCGGGGAGCTGTTTTTT	CSVEPTNTGELFF
TRBJ2-1	many	.	TRBV5-1	TGCGCCAGCAGCTGGGACGGATACAATGAGCAGTTCTTC	CASSWDGYNEQFF
TRBJ1-4	many	.	TRBV20-1	TGCAGTGCTAGAGTCTCGGGGGGTCTAGAAAAACTGTTTTTT	CSARVSGGLEKLFF
TRBJ2-7	few	.	TRBV12-3/TRBV12-4	TGTGCCAGCAGTTTAGCATGGGGCTACGAGCAGTACTTC	CASSLAWGYEQYF
TRBJ2-7	many	TRBD2	TRBV7-3	TGTGCCAGCAGGTCCAGCGGGAGCTCCTACGAGCAGTACTTC	CASRSSGSSYEQYF
TRBJ1-2	many	.	TRBV15	TGTGCCACCAGCAGCTGGACTACGGGTGGCTACACCTTC	CATSSWTTGGYTF